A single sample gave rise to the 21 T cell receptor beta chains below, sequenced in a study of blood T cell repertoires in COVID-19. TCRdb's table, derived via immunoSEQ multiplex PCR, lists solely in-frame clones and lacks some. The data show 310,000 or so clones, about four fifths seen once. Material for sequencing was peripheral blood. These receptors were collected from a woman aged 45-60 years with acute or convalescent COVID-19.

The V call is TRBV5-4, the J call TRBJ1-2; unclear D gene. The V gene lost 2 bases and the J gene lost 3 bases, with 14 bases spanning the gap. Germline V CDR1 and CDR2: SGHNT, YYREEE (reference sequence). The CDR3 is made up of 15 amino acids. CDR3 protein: CASSLVRGLDYGYTF. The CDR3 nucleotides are TGTGCCAGCAGCTTAGTCCGGGGATTGGACTATGGCTACACCTTC.

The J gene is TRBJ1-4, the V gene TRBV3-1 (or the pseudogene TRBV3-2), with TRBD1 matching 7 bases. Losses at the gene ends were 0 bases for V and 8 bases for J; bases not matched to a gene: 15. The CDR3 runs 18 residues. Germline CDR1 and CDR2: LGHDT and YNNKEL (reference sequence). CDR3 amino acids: CASSQDPWRGGDVEKLFF. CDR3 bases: TGTGCCAGCAGCCAAGATCCGTGGAGAGGGGGCGATGTCGAAAAACTGTTTTTT.

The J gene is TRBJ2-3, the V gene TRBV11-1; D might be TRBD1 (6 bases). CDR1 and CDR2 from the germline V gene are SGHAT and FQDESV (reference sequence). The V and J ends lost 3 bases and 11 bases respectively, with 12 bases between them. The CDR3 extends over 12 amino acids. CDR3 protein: CASSFLPGQQYF. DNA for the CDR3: TGTGCCAGCAGCTTTTTACCGGGACAGCAGTATTTT.

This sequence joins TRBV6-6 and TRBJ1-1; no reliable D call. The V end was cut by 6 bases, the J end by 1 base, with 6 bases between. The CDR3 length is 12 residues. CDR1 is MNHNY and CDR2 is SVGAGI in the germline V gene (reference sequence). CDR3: CASRQWNTEAFF. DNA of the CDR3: TGTGCCAGCAGACAGTGGAACACTGAAGCTTTCTTT.

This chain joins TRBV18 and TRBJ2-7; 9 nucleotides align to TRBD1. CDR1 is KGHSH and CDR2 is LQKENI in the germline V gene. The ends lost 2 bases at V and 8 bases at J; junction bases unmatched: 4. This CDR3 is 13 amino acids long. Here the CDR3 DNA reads TGTGCCAGCTCACCAACTACAGGGGGCAAGCAGTACGTC. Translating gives CASSPTTGGKQYV.

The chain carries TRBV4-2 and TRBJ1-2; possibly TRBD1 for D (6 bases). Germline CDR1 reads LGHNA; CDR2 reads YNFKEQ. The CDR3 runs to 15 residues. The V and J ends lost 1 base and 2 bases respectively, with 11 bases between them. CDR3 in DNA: TGTGCCAGCAGCCAAGTTACAGGGCTGAACTATGGCTACACCTTC. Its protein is CASSQVTGLNYGYTF.

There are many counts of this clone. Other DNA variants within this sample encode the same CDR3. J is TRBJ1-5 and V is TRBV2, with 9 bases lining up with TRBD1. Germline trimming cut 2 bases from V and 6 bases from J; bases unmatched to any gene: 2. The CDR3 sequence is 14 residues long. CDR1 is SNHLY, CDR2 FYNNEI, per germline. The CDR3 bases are TGTGCCAGCAGTGAAACAGGGGGCAGTCAGCCCCAGCATTTT. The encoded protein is CASSETGGSQPQHF.

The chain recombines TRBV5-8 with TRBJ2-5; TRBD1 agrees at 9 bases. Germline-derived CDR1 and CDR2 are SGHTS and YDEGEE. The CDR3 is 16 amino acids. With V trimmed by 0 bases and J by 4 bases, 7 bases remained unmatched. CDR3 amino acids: CASSLAGTGFAETQYF. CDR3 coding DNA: TGTGCCAGCAGCTTGGCCGGGACAGGGTTTGCAGAGACCCAGTACTTC. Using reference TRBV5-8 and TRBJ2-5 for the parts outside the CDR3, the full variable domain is EAGVTQSPTHLIKTRGQQATLRCSPISGHTSVYWYQQALGLGLQFLLWYDEGEERNRGNFPPRFSGRQFPNYSSELNVNALELEDSALYLCASSLAGTGFAETQYFGPGTRLLVL.

CDR3 bases: TGTGCCTGGAGCTTAGACTTTAACTATGGCTACACCTTC. It yields the protein CAWSLDFNYGYTF. The chain carries TRBV30 and TRBJ1-2; D unclear. The CDR3 runs to 13 residues. CDR1 GTSNPN and CDR2 SVGIG come from the germline V gene (reference sequence). V gave up 3 bases and J gave up 1 base, with 9 bases separating them.

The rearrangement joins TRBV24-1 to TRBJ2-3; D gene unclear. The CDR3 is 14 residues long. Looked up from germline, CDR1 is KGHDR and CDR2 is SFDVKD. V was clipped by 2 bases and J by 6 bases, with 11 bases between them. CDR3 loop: CATSDSQVRDTQYF. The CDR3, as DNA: TGTGCCACCAGTGATTCCCAGGTCCGGGATACGCAGTATTTT.

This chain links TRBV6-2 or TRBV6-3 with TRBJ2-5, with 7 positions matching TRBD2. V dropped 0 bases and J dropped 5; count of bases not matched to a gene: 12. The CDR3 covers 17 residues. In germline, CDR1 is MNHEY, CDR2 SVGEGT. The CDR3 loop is CASSYSGRAYGGETQYF. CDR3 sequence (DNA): TGTGCCAGCAGTTACTCAGGCCGGGCCTACGGGGGGGAGACCCAGTACTTC.

The CDR3 DNA follows: TGTGCCGCCTCCGGGACAGACTATGGCTACACCTTC. This codes for CAASGTDYGYTF. V and J are TRBV7-9 and TRBJ1-2; 7 nucleotides agree with TRBD1. Germline assignment: CDR1 SEHNR and CDR2 FQNEAQ (reference sequence). The ends lost 11 bases at V and 3 bases at J; junction bases unmatched: 6. There are 12 residues in the CDR3.

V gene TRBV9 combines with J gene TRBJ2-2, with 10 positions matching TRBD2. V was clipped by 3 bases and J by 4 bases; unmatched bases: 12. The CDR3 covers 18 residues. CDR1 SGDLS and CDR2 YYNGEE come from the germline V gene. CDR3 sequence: CASSAFSKAGGLTGELFF. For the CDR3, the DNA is TGTGCCAGCAGCGCCTTCTCGAAAGCGGGAGGGCTCACCGGGGAGCTGTTTTTT.

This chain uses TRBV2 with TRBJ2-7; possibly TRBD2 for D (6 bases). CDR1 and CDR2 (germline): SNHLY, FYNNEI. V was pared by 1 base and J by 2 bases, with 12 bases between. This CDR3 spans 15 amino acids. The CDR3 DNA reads TGTGCCAGCAGTGAAGGGGGCGGGACCACCTACGAGCAGTACTTC. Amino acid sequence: CASSEGGGTTYEQYF.

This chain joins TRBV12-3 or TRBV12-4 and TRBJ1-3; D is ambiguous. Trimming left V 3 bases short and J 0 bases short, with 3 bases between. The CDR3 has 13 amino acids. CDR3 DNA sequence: TGTGCCAGCAGTTTTAACTCTGGAAACACCATATATTTT. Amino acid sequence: CASSFNSGNTIYF.

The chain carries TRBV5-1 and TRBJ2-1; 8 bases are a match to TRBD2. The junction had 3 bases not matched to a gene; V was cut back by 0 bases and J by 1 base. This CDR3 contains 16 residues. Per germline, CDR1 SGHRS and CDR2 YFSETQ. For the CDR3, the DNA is TGCGCCAGCAGCTTGGAAGCGGGGGTGTCCTACAATGAGCAGTTCTTC. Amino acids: CASSLEAGVSYNEQFF.

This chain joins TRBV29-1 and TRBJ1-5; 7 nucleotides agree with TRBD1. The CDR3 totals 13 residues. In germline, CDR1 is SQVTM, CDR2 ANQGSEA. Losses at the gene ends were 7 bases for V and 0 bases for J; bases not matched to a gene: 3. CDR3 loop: CSGGDSSNQPQHF. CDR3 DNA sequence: TGCAGCGGGGGGGACAGTAGCAATCAGCCCCAGCATTTT.

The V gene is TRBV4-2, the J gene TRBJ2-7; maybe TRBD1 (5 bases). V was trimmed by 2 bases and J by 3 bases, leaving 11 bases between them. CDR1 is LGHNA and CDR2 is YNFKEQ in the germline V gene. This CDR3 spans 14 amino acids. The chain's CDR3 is CASSQTDRRYEQYF. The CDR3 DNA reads TGTGCCAGCAGCCAAACAGACAGACGCTACGAGCAGTACTTC.

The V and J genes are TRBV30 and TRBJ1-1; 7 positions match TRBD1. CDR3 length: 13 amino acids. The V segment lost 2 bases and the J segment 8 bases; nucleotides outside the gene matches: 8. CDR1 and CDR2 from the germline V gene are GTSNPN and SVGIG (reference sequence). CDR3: CAWSSGGGSEAFF. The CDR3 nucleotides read TGTGCCTGGAGTTCAGGAGGGGGCTCGGAAGCTTTCTTT.

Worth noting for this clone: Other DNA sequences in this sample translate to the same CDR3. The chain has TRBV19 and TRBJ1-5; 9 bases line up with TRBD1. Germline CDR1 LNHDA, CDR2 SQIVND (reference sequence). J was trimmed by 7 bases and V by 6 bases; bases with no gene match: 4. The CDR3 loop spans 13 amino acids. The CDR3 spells CASRGQGRQPQHF. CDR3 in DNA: TGTGCCAGTAGGGGACAGGGCAGGCAGCCCCAGCATTTT. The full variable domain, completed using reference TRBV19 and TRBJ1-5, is DGGITQSPKYLFRKEGQNVTLSCEQNLNHDAMYWYRQDPGQGLRLIYYSQIVNDFQKGDIAEGYSVSREKKESFPLTVTSAQKNPTAFYLCASRGQGRQPQHFGDGTRLSIL.

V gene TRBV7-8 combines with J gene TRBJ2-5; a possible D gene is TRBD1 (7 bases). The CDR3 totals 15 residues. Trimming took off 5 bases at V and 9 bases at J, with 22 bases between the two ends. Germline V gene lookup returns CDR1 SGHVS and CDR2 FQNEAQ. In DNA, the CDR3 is TGTGCCAGCAGCCCGGGGGTGGGACAGATTCGCCCCCAGTACTTC. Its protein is CASSPGVGQIRPQYF.